The 27 T cell receptor beta chains in this list originate from one sample, sequenced in a study of blood T cell repertoires in COVID-19. The assay was immunoSEQ multiplex PCR, and TCRdb's table has in-frame clones only and misses some. This repertoire shows some 270,000 clones, about 90% found once; its top ten account for roughly 1.8%. Sequenced material: PBMCs or T cells enriched from blood (not recorded which). These receptors were taken from a woman in her sixties who had recovered from COVID-19.

The chain joins TRBV19 to TRBJ2-7; D possibly corresponds to TRBD2 (6 bases). CDR1 and CDR2 (germline): LNHDA, SQIVND (reference sequence). The CDR3 consists of 14 residues. With 5 bases removed from V and 0 bases from J, the gap between germline ends came to 11 bases. This CDR3 is CASSYSGASYEQYF. The CDR3 coding sequence is TGTGCCAGTAGTTATAGCGGTGCCTCCTACGAGCAGTACTTC.

The V and J genes are TRBV11-3 and TRBJ2-1, with 8 bases identical to TRBD2. CDR3 length: 14 residues. From germline, CDR1 is SGHNT and CDR2 YENEEA. Losses at the gene ends were 4 bases for V and 9 bases for J; bases not matched to a gene: 8. CDR3 nucleotide sequence: TGTGCCAGCAGCTCCGCGGGGGGTAGACCTGAGCAGTTCTTC. Its protein is CASSSAGGRPEQFF.

CDR3 coding DNA: TGTGCCAGCAGTCCAGGAGGACAGGTGGACACTGAAGCTTTCTTT. Its translation is CASSPGGQVDTEAFF. The V and J genes are TRBV27 and TRBJ1-1, with 7 bases lining up with TRBD1. V lost 5 bases and J lost 3; bases outside the gene matches: 9. Germline V gives CDR1 MNHEY, CDR2 SMNVEV (reference sequence). CDR3 size: 15 residues.

This chain links TRBV12-3 or TRBV12-4 with TRBJ1-1, with D possibly being TRBD1 (6 bases). Trimming pared 6 bases from V and 2 bases from J, leaving 10 bases between. The CDR3 is made up of 13 amino acids. The CDR3 sequence: CASRRTENTEAFF. CDR3 sequence (DNA): TGTGCCAGCAGAAGGACAGAAAACACTGAAGCTTTCTTT.

The chain combines TRBV20-1 with TRBJ2-7; 11 nucleotides match TRBD2. With 3 bases clipped from V and 4 bases from J, the junction kept 5 bases outside the gene matches. Germline-derived CDR1 and CDR2 are DFQATT and SNEGSKA (reference sequence). This CDR3 is 14 amino acids long. CDR3 bases: TGCAGTGCTAGTTCGGCTAGCGGGAGGTACGAGCAGTACTTC. It specifies CSASSASGRYEQYF.

The chain is built from TRBV20-1 and TRBJ2-1, with D tentatively TRBD2 (6 bases). Trimming took 3 bases from V and 7 from J, leaving 16 bases between them. Germline V gene data show CDR1 as DFQATT and CDR2 as SNEGSKA (reference sequence). The CDR3 covers 14 residues. In DNA, the CDR3 is TGCAGTGCTAGTGCGGGGTTCACTCCGAATGAGCAGTTCTTC. Protein: CSASAGFTPNEQFF.

V is TRBV12-2 and J is TRBJ1-1; no DNA check was done on the table's D call, TRBD1. TRBV12-2 represents a pseudogene. The CDR3 has 14 amino acids. The chain's CDR3 is CASRVQGAGTEAFF. The CDR3 DNA is TGTGCAAGTCGCGTACAGGGGGCGGGCACTGAAGCTTTCTTT.

The rearrangement joins TRBV12-3 or TRBV12-4 to TRBJ2-1; unclear D gene. The CDR3 extends over 12 amino acids. The V gene lost 0 bases and the J gene lost 10 bases, with 7 bases spanning the gap. CDR3 nucleotide sequence: TGTGCCAGCAGTTTAGCATGGCGGGAGCAGTTCTTC. Encoded protein: CASSLAWREQFF.

This clone was seen once. CDR3 protein: CASSQDNRGDGYTF. The DNA for the CDR3 is TGTGCCAGCAGCCAAGATAACAGGGGGGATGGCTACACCTTC. This chain connects TRBV4-2 to TRBJ1-2; TRBD1 matches 8 bases. Trimming cost V 0 bases and J 6 bases; bases outside gene matches: 3. Germline V gene sequence: CDR1 LGHNA, CDR2 YNFKEQ. The CDR3 has 14 amino acids.

With respect to this clone: Other DNA variants within this sample encode the same CDR3. The chain employs TRBV12-3 or TRBV12-4 and TRBJ2-1; D not certain. The CDR3 is made up of 11 amino acids. Trimming took off 7 bases at V and 4 bases at J, with 5 bases between the two ends. In nucleotides, the CDR3 is TGTGCCAGCACCGGGTACAATGAGCAGTTCTTC. It translates to CASTGYNEQFF.

The chain uses TRBV7-9 and TRBJ2-4; the D gene is possibly TRBD2 (5 bases). Germline assignment: CDR1 SEHNR and CDR2 FQNEAQ (reference sequence). CDR3 size: 12 residues. V shed 2 bases and J shed 13 bases, with 12 bases lying between them. DNA of the CDR3: TGTGCCAGCAGCTTATCTCACCGGGAACAGTACTTC. The encoded protein is CASSLSHREQYF. Full variable domain (missing parts from reference TRBV7-9 and TRBJ2-4): DTGVSQNPRHKITKRGQNVTFRCDPISEHNRLYWYRQTLGQGPEFLTYFQNEAQLEKSRLLSDRFSAERPKGSFSTLEIQRTEQGDSAMYLCASSLSHREQYFGAGTRLSVL.

V is TRBV11-2 and J is TRBJ2-1; TRBD2 aligns across 9 bases. After removal of 4 bases from V and 4 bases from J, the junction contained 8 bases not matched to a gene. Germline CDR1 SGHAT, CDR2 FQNNGV. The CDR3 length is 16 residues. CDR3 in DNA: TGTGCCAGCAGCTACCTAGCGGGAAGTATTTACAATGAGCAGTTCTTC. It codes for CASSYLAGSIYNEQFF.

The chain links TRBV5-1 to TRBJ1-3; a weak D match, TRBD1 (6 bases). Germline-derived CDR1 and CDR2 are SGHRS and YFSETQ. Between the trimmed V and J ends, which lost 5 bases and 4 bases, there was a span of 10 bases. The CDR3 loop spans 13 amino acids. CDR3 coding DNA: TGCGCCAGCAGTCCCGGGACAGGAAACACCATATATTTT. Translating it yields CASSPGTGNTIYF.

This chain connects TRBV28 to TRBJ2-7; D perhaps matches TRBD1 (6 bases). The ends were cut back, 6 bases at V and 1 base at J, with 13 bases in the middle. Germline V gives CDR1 MDHEN, CDR2 SYDVKM. This CDR3 has 14 amino acids. The CDR3 region has the DNA TGTGCCAGCAGCCCTATGACAGGTTCCTACGAGCAGTACTTC. Residues: CASSPMTGSYEQYF.

The chain recombines TRBV30 with TRBJ1-1; D not resolved. Germline V gives CDR1 GTSNPN, CDR2 SVGIG (reference sequence). The CDR3 loop spans 11 amino acids. With 4 bases removed from V and 7 bases from J, the gap between germline ends came to 10 bases. The CDR3: CAWTTIGEAFF. The DNA of the CDR3 is TGTGCCTGGACTACCATCGGTGAAGCTTTCTTT.

V and J are TRBV2 and TRBJ1-5, with D possibly matching TRBD1 (5 bases). CDR1 is SNHLY and CDR2 is FYNNEI in the germline V gene. The CDR3 consists of 13 residues. The germline V and J ends were trimmed by 6 bases and 1 base, with 7 bases remaining between them. The CDR3 bases are TGTGCCAGCAGGCAGGGAAGCAATCAGCCCCAGCATTTT. Its protein product is CASRQGSNQPQHF.

V gene TRBV11-3 combines with J gene TRBJ1-1; D gene ambiguous. Germline-derived CDR1 and CDR2 are SGHNT and YENEEA. This CDR3 comprises 13 residues. Trimming took off 1 base at V and 4 bases at J, with 7 bases between the two ends. For the CDR3, the DNA is TGTGCCAGCAGCTTAGCCCCAGGCACTGAAGCTTTCTTT. It is translated as CASSLAPGTEAFF.

This clone has a single count. This chain joins TRBV5-1 and TRBJ1-2; 10 positions agree with TRBD1. The CDR3 length is 14 residues. Germline CDR1 is SGHRS and CDR2 is YFSETQ. The V and J ends lost 4 bases and 2 bases, in that order; junction bases with no gene match: 2. The CDR3 loop is CASSRQGANYGYTF. The DNA for the CDR3 is TGCGCCAGCAGCCGACAGGGGGCGAACTATGGCTACACCTTC.

CDR3 in amino acids: CATSDFSQGAGGAFF. The CDR3 DNA reads TGTGCCACCAGTGATTTTTCACAGGGGGCTGGTGGGGCTTTCTTT. The chain couples TRBV24-1 to TRBJ1-1; the match to TRBD1 covers 9 bases. The CDR3 has 15 amino acids. V lost 1 base, J lost 11 bases, and 10 bases stayed unmatched. Germline-derived CDR1 and CDR2 are KGHDR and SFDVKD.

J is TRBJ1-5 and V is TRBV2; 11 nucleotides line up with TRBD1. The V segment lost 6 bases and the J segment 1 base; nucleotides outside the gene matches: 8. Per germline, CDR1 SNHLY and CDR2 FYNNEI. The CDR3 has 17 residues. The CDR3 bases are TGTGCCAGCAGGGTGGGACAGGGGGTCTCCAGCAATCAGCCCCAGCATTTT. Its translation is CASRVGQGVSSNQPQHF.

V is TRBV10-3 and J is TRBJ1-4; TRBD1 matches at 8 bases. V lost 4 bases, J lost 7 bases, and 8 bases stayed unmatched. Germline CDR1 ENHRY, CDR2 SYGVKD. This CDR3 is built from 15 residues. CDR3 DNA sequence: TGTGCCATCAGTGGGGAGACAGGGGTTGTTGAAAAACTGTTTTTT. This translates into CAISGETGVVEKLFF.

This sequence joins TRBV4-1 and TRBJ1-5; tentatively, D is TRBD1 (6 bases). This CDR3 is 14 amino acids long. Germline CDR1 and CDR2: MGHRA and YSYEKL. Trimming shortened V by 7 bases and J by 5 bases, and 15 bases separated the two germline ends. The CDR3 DNA sequence: TGCGCCAGCAATTACAGGGAGAATGATCAGCCCCAGCATTTT. Protein sequence: CASNYRENDQPQHF.

V is TRBV30 and J is TRBJ1-1; D perhaps matches TRBD1 (5 bases). The CDR3 runs to 15 residues. Per germline, CDR1 GTSNPN and CDR2 SVGIG (reference sequence). V was trimmed by 5 bases and J by 4 bases, leaving 20 bases between them. This CDR3 is CAWEKNRYEVTEAFF. The CDR3 DNA sequence: TGTGCCTGGGAAAAGAACAGGTATGAGGTCACTGAAGCTTTCTTT.

V is TRBV30 and J is TRBJ2-7; a possible D gene is TRBD2 (6 bases). Between the trimmed V and J ends, which lost 4 bases and 5 bases, there was a span of 18 bases. Germline lookup yields CDR1 GTSNPN and CDR2 SVGIG (reference sequence). This CDR3 has 14 amino acids. As DNA, the CDR3 is TGTGCCTGGACCCCTGCCGCGGGAAGTAACGAGCAGTACTTC. It translates to CAWTPAAGSNEQYF.

The V call is TRBV3-1 (or the pseudogene TRBV3-2), the J call TRBJ1-2; TRBD1 matches 12 bases. The trim removed 7 bases at V and 8 bases at J, leaving 8 bases unmatched. The length of the CDR3 is 14 residues. Germline CDR1 is LGHDT and CDR2 is YNNKEL (reference sequence). The CDR3 DNA sequence: TGTGCCAGCACTCCGGGACAGGGGGCTAAAGGCTACACCTTC. Translation: CASTPGQGAKGYTF.

The chain links TRBV9 to TRBJ2-1; 9 nucleotides agree with TRBD1. CDR1 is SGDLS and CDR2 is YYNGEE in the germline V gene. This CDR3 is built from 16 residues. V lost 0 bases to trimming and J lost 4 bases; unmatched junction nucleotides: 5. The CDR3 reads CASSVEGTGWYNEQFF. DNA for the CDR3: TGTGCCAGCAGCGTAGAAGGGACAGGGTGGTACAATGAGCAGTTCTTC.

The chain links TRBV6-5 to TRBJ1-2; the D gene is possibly TRBD1 (6 bases). The CDR3 is 13 residues long. V lost 7 bases, J lost 4 bases, and 13 bases lay in between. CDR1 and CDR2 (germline): MNHEY, SVGAGI. The CDR3 protein is CASTTGTSYGYTF. The CDR3 nucleotides read TGTGCCAGCACTACCGGGACAAGCTATGGCTACACCTTC.